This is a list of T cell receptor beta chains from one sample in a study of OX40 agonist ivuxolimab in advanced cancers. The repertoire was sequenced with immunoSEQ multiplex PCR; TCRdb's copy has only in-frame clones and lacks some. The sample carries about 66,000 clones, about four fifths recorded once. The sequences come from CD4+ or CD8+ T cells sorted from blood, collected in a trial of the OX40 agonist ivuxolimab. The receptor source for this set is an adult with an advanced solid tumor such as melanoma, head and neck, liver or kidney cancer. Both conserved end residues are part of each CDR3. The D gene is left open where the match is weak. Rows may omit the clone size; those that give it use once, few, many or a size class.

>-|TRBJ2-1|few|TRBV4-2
CASSQAEGTSDEQFF
TGTGCCAGCAGCCAAGCGGAGGGGACGTCGGATGAGCAGTTCTTC
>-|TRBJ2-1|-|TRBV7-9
CASSIAGPHNEQFF
TGTGCCAGCAGCATTGCGGGACCGCACAATGAGCAGTTCTTC
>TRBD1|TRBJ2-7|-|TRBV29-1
CSVVDRGHYEQYF
TGCAGCGTCGTGGACAGGGGGCACTACGAGCAGTACTTC
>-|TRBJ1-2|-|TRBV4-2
CASSQDSDYGYTF
TGTGCCAGCAGCCAAGATTCGGACTATGGCTACACCTTC
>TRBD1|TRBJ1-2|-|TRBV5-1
CASSRGQGDEYGYTF
TGCGCCAGCAGCCGGGGACAGGGGGATGAATATGGCTACACCTTC
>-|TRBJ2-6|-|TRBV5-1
CASSFTGSGANVLTF
TGCGCCAGCAGCTTTACAGGGTCTGGGGCCAACGTCCTGACTTTC
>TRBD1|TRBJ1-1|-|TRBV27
CASSPRPRTGTEAFF
TGTGCCAGCAGTCCCAGACCTCGGACAGGGACTGAAGCTTTCTTT
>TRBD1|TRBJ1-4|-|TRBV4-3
CASSRQGEGAEKLFF
TGCGCCAGCAGCCGGCAGGGGGAGGGGGCTGAAAAACTGTTTTTT
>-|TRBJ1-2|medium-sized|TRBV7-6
CASSSVQGSDGYTF
TGTGCCAGCAGCTCCGTACAGGGATCGGATGGCTACACCTTC
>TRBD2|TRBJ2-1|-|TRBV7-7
CASSLAASGSNEQFF
TGTGCCAGCAGCTTAGCTGCTAGCGGGAGTAATGAGCAGTTCTTC
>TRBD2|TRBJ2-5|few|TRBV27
CASSQTSGRAGWETQYF
TGTGCCAGCAGTCAGACTAGCGGGAGGGCCGGTTGGGAGACCCAGTACTTC
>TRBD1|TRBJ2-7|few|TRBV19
CASSHRTGEQYF
TGTGCCAGTAGTCACCGGACAGGCGAGCAGTACTTC
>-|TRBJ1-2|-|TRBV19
CASSIGGGPGYTF
TGTGCCAGTAGTATAGGAGGAGGGCCGGGCTACACCTTC
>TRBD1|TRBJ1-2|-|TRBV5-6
CASSLRQGGYGYTF
TGTGCCAGCAGCTTGAGACAGGGGGGTTATGGCTACACCTTC
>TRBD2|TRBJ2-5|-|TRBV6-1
CASSDGLAGLVSQYF
TGTGCCAGCAGTGATGGACTAGCCGGCTTGGTGTCCCAGTACTTC
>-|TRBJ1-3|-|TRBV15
CATSRGDGPSGNTIYF
TGTGCCACCAGCAGAGGGGACGGACCCTCTGGAAACACCATATATTTT
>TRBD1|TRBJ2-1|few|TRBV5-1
CASSLADRAGVEQFF
TGCGCCAGCAGCTTGGCGGACAGGGCCGGGGTCGAGCAGTTCTTC
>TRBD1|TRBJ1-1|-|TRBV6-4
CASSDTDRGIGAFF
TGTGCCAGCAGTGACACGGACAGGGGCATTGGGGCTTTCTTT
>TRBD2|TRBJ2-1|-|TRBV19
CASSIAGLAGGGGGGNEQFF
TGTGCCAGTAGTATAGCGGGACTAGCGGGAGGGGGCGGAGGGGGCAATGAGCAGTTCTTC
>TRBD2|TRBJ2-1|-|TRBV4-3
CASSQEDGRSGEQFF
TGCGCCAGCAGCCAAGAAGACGGGAGGTCGGGTGAGCAGTTCTTC
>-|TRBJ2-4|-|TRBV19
CASTSGAKNIQYF
TGTGCCAGTACCTCCGGGGCCAAAAACATTCAGTACTTC
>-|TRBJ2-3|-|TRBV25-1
CASSDSSSSRDTDTQYF
TGTGCCAGCAGTGACTCGTCTAGTAGTAGGGACACAGATACGCAGTATTTT
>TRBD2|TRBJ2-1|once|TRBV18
CASSTRTSGTNEQFF
TGTGCCAGCTCAACCCGGACTAGCGGGACCAATGAGCAGTTCTTC
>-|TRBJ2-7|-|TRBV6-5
CASSLGLQGEQYF
TGTGCCAGCAGCCTAGGACTTCAGGGAGAGCAGTACTTC
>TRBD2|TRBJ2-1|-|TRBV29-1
CSVESGTSLRYNEQFF
TGCAGCGTTGAGAGCGGGACTAGCCTGCGCTACAATGAGCAGTTCTTC
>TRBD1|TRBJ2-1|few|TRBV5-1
CASSFLQGPDNEQFF
TGCGCCAGCAGCTTCCTACAGGGGCCAGATAATGAGCAGTTCTTC
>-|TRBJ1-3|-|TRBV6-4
CASRLEAGHGNTIYF
TGTGCCAGCAGACTAGAAGCAGGGCACGGAAACACCATATATTTT
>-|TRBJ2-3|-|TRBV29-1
CSVEDTGSDTQYF
TGCAGCGTTGAAGATACAGGCTCAGATACGCAGTATTTT
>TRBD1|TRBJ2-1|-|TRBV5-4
CATGGQGRNDEQFF
TGTGCCACTGGAGGACAGGGTAGAAACGATGAGCAGTTCTTC
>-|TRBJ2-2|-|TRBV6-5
CASSYAQGFTGELFF
TGTGCCAGCAGTTATGCTCAGGGTTTCACCGGGGAGCTGTTTTTT
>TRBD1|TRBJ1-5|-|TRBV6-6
CASRGQGVYNQPQHF
TGTGCCAGCAGGGGACAGGGCGTTTACAATCAGCCCCAGCATTTT
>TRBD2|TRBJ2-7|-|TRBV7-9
CASSRTSGSGEQYF
TGTGCCAGCAGCCGGACTAGCGGGAGTGGCGAGCAGTACTTC
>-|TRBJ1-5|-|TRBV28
CASDGSNQPQHF
TGTGCCAGCGACGGTAGCAATCAGCCCCAGCATTTT
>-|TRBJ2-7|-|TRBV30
CAWSVRAGSYEQYF
TGTGCCTGGAGTGTACGCGCGGGCTCCTACGAGCAGTACTTC
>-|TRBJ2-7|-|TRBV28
CASRVSRAIPHEQYF
TGTGCCAGCAGGGTTTCCAGGGCAATCCCGCACGAGCAGTACTTC
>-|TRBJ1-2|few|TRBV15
CATSSRTGSGYTF
TGTGCCACCAGCAGCCGAACAGGGAGTGGCTACACCTTC
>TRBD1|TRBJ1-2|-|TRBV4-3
CASSQTTGLDYGYTF
TGCGCCAGCAGCCAAACGACAGGGCTTGACTATGGCTACACCTTC
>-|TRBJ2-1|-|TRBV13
CASRIERASSNEQFF
TGTGCCAGCAGGATCGAGAGGGCTAGCAGCAATGAGCAGTTCTTC
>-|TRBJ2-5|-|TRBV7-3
CASSLGYQETQYF
TGTGCCAGCAGCTTGGGGTACCAAGAGACCCAGTACTTC
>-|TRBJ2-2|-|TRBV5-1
CASSLLGGSTGELFF
TGCGCCAGCAGCTTGTTGGGGGGTAGCACCGGGGAGCTGTTTTTT
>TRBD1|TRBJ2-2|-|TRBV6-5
CASSQQGPNTGELFF
TGTGCCAGCAGTCAACAGGGGCCGAACACCGGGGAGCTGTTTTTT
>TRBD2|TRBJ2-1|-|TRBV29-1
CSAYSGSSYNEQFF
TGCAGCGCTTATAGCGGGAGCTCCTACAATGAGCAGTTCTTC
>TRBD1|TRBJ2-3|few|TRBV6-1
CASGGQGASTDTQYF
TGTGCCAGCGGGGGACAGGGGGCCAGCACAGATACGCAGTATTTT
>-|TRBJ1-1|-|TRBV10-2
CASSVRVSAEAFF
TGCGCCAGCAGTGTCAGGGTGAGCGCTGAAGCTTTCTTT
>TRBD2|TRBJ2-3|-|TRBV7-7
CASSRQSGGRDTQYF
TGTGCCAGCAGTAGACAGAGCGGGGGCAGGGATACGCAGTATTTT
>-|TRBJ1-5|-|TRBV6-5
CASSYGTPYSNQPQHF
TGTGCCAGCAGTTACGGGACACCCTATAGCAATCAGCCCCAGCATTTT
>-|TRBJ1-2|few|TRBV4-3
CASSQEKSRVGYGYTF
TGCGCCAGCAGCCAAGAGAAGTCTCGGGTTGGCTATGGCTACACCTTC
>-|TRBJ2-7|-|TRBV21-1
CASSKVGTVSYEQYF
TGTGCCAGCAGCAAAGTTGGGACAGTTAGTTACGAGCAGTACTTC
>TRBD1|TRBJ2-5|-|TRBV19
CASRSTGEETQYF
TGTGCCAGTAGGTCGACAGGGGAAGAGACCCAGTACTTC